This is a list of T cell receptor beta chains from one sample in a study of shared clonotypes between healthy human individuals. The repertoire was sequenced with immunoSEQ multiplex PCR; TCRdb's copy has only in-frame clones and lacks some. This sample yields about 1,800,000 clones, of which approximately 95% are seen a single time; 1.2% belongs to the top ten. The sample taken for sequencing was naive CD8+ T cells sorted from blood. These receptors all stem from a man between 18 and 35 years old in good health. CDR3s include the opening cysteine and the closing phenylalanine or tryptophan. The D gene is left open where the match is weak. Not all rows give a size; the values are once, few, many and, for expanded clones, a class.

CDR3 protein: CASSTLLALSSGANVLTF
CDR3 DNA: TGTGCCAGTAGTACGTTACTAGCTCTTAGCTCTGGGGCCAACGTCCTGACTTTC
clone size: .
D gene: .
V gene: TRBV19
CDR3 length: 18
J gene: TRBJ2-6

CDR3 protein: CASSQWLGGYNSPLHF
CDR3 DNA: TGCGCCAGCAGCCAATGGCTCGGGGGTTATAATTCACCCCTCCACTTT
clone size: once
D gene: .
V gene: TRBV4-1
CDR3 length: 16
J gene: TRBJ1-6

CDR3 protein: CASSQVVGNYNEQFF
CDR3 DNA: TGCGCCAGCAGCCAAGTAGTCGGAAACTACAATGAGCAGTTCTTC
clone size: .
D gene: .
V gene: TRBV4-3
CDR3 length: 15
J gene: TRBJ2-1

CDR3 protein: CASSEETGGALDGYTF
CDR3 DNA: TGTGCCAGCAGCGAAGAAACAGGGGGCGCATTGGATGGCTACACCTTC
clone size: .
D gene: TRBD1
V gene: TRBV5-6
CDR3 length: 16
J gene: TRBJ1-2

CDR3 protein: CASSLGQGVEEQYF
CDR3 DNA: TGTGCCAGCAGCCTCGGACAGGGGGTTGAGGAGCAGTACTTC
clone size: few
D gene: TRBD1
V gene: TRBV11-2
CDR3 length: 14
J gene: TRBJ2-7

CDR3 protein: CASSQDHNRFEEQYF
CDR3 DNA: TGCGCCAGCAGCCAAGATCACAACAGGTTCGAAGAGCAGTACTTC
clone size: .
D gene: .
V gene: TRBV4-1
CDR3 length: 15
J gene: TRBJ2-7

CDR3 protein: CASRGGVSYEQYF
CDR3 DNA: TGTGCCAGTAGGGGTGGCGTCTCCTACGAGCAGTACTTC
clone size: .
D gene: .
V gene: TRBV19
CDR3 length: 13
J gene: TRBJ2-7

CDR3 protein: CASSLSWDNEQFF
CDR3 DNA: TGTGCCAGCAGTTTATCCTGGGACAATGAGCAGTTCTTC
clone size: .
D gene: .
V gene: TRBV27
CDR3 length: 13
J gene: TRBJ2-1

CDR3 protein: CASSTDREETQYF
CDR3 DNA: TGTGCCAGCAGCACTGACAGAGAAGAGACCCAGTACTTC
clone size: .
D gene: .
V gene: TRBV6-5
CDR3 length: 13
J gene: TRBJ2-5

CDR3 protein: CASSPGGADGELFF
CDR3 DNA: TGTGCCAGCAGCCCGGGGGGGGCGGACGGGGAGCTGTTTTTT
clone size: .
D gene: TRBD2
V gene: TRBV28
CDR3 length: 14
J gene: TRBJ2-2

CDR3 protein: CASSPAGSYNEQFF
CDR3 DNA: TGTGCCAGCTCACCAGCGGGCTCCTACAATGAGCAGTTCTTC
clone size: .
D gene: .
V gene: TRBV27
CDR3 length: 14
J gene: TRBJ2-1

CDR3 protein: CASSGQLNTEAFF
CDR3 DNA: TGCGCCAGCAGTGGACAGTTGAACACTGAAGCTTTCTTT
clone size: .
D gene: .
V gene: TRBV10-2
CDR3 length: 13
J gene: TRBJ1-1

CDR3 protein: CASGLGDRGDTDTQYF
CDR3 DNA: TGTGCTAGTGGTTTGGGTGACAGGGGGGACACAGATACGCAGTATTTT
clone size: .
D gene: TRBD1
V gene: TRBV12-5
CDR3 length: 16
J gene: TRBJ2-3

CDR3 protein: CASLAGNSYEQYF
CDR3 DNA: TGTGCCAGCCTAGCTGGGAACTCCTACGAGCAGTACTTC
clone size: .
D gene: .
V gene: TRBV2
CDR3 length: 13
J gene: TRBJ2-7

CDR3 protein: CASSLSGTGDYYEQYF
CDR3 DNA: TGCGCCAGCAGCTTGTCGGGAACGGGCGATTACTACGAGCAGTACTTC
clone size: .
D gene: .
V gene: TRBV5-1
CDR3 length: 16
J gene: TRBJ2-7

CDR3 protein: CASSPQGQHNTEAFF
CDR3 DNA: TGTGCCAGCTCACCGCAGGGACAACACAACACTGAAGCTTTCTTT
clone size: .
D gene: .
V gene: TRBV18
CDR3 length: 15
J gene: TRBJ1-1

CDR3 protein: CAISDPSPTGAGEKLFF
CDR3 DNA: TGTGCCATCAGTGATCCTTCTCCAACAGGGGCCGGTGAAAAACTGTTTTTT
clone size: few
D gene: TRBD1
V gene: TRBV10-3
CDR3 length: 17
J gene: TRBJ1-4

CDR3 protein: CASSLESQGYNTGELFF
CDR3 DNA: TGCGCCAGCAGCTTGGAGTCTCAGGGCTACAACACCGGGGAGCTGTTTTTT
clone size: .
D gene: .
V gene: TRBV5-1
CDR3 length: 17
J gene: TRBJ2-2

CDR3 protein: CASSPWAGGPYNEQFF
CDR3 DNA: TGTGCCAGCAGCCCCTGGGCGGGAGGGCCCTACAATGAGCAGTTCTTC
clone size: .
D gene: TRBD2
V gene: TRBV9
CDR3 length: 16
J gene: TRBJ2-1

CDR3 protein: CASSQDYQKIPGLPTGEQFF
CDR3 DNA: TGTGCCAGCAGCCAAGACTACCAAAAAATTCCGGGACTACCGACGGGTGAGCAGTTCTTC
clone size: .
D gene: TRBD2
V gene: TRBV4-2
CDR3 length: 20
J gene: TRBJ2-1

CDR3 protein: CASSERGQTYEQYF
CDR3 DNA: TGTGCCAGCAGTGAGCGGGGTCAAACCTACGAGCAGTACTTC
clone size: .
D gene: .
V gene: TRBV6-1
CDR3 length: 14
J gene: TRBJ2-7

CDR3 protein: CASRRAITEAFF
CDR3 DNA: TGTGCCAGCAGACGAGCGATTACTGAAGCTTTCTTT
clone size: .
D gene: .
V gene: TRBV2
CDR3 length: 12
J gene: TRBJ1-1

CDR3 protein: CASSQSLGTVETQYF
CDR3 DNA: TGCGCCAGCAGCCAGTCCTTAGGGACAGTGGAGACCCAGTACTTC
clone size: .
D gene: TRBD1
V gene: TRBV4-3
CDR3 length: 15
J gene: TRBJ2-5

CDR3 protein: CASTSMSGGHTSYNEQFF
CDR3 DNA: TGTGCCAGTACCTCTATGAGCGGGGGGCACACCTCCTACAATGAGCAGTTCTTC
clone size: .
D gene: TRBD2
V gene: TRBV19
CDR3 length: 18
J gene: TRBJ2-1

CDR3 protein: CATSSRISPYEQYF
CDR3 DNA: TGTGCCACCAGCTCACGGATCAGCCCCTACGAGCAGTACTTC
clone size: once
D gene: .
V gene: TRBV15
CDR3 length: 14
J gene: TRBJ2-7

CDR3 protein: CASSVEDTRAFQETQYF
CDR3 DNA: TGTGCCAGCAGCGTAGAGGATACACGGGCTTTCCAAGAGACCCAGTACTTC
clone size: .
D gene: .
V gene: TRBV9
CDR3 length: 17
J gene: TRBJ2-5

CDR3 protein: CASSQDGGWDSPLHF
CDR3 DNA: TGCGCCAGCAGCCAAGATGGGGGGTGGGATTCACCCCTCCACTTT
clone size: .
D gene: .
V gene: TRBV4-3
CDR3 length: 15
J gene: TRBJ1-6

CDR3 protein: CASSPPGATLDYGYTF
CDR3 DNA: TGTGCCAGCTCCCCTCCCGGGGCAACGCTAGACTATGGCTACACCTTC
clone size: .
D gene: .
V gene: TRBV18
CDR3 length: 16
J gene: TRBJ1-2

CDR3 protein: CASSLAVGDLYEQYF
CDR3 DNA: TGTGCCAGCAGCTTAGCGGTGGGGGATCTCTACGAGCAGTACTTC
clone size: .
D gene: .
V gene: TRBV11-2
CDR3 length: 15
J gene: TRBJ2-7

CDR3 protein: CAWDGLGEQFF
CDR3 DNA: TGTGCCTGGGATGGATTGGGTGAGCAGTTCTTC
clone size: .
D gene: .
V gene: TRBV30
CDR3 length: 11
J gene: TRBJ2-1

CDR3 protein: CASSLDYRQMNTEAFF
CDR3 DNA: TGCGCCAGCAGCTTGGATTATCGGCAGATGAACACTGAAGCTTTCTTT
clone size: once
D gene: .
V gene: TRBV5-1
CDR3 length: 16
J gene: TRBJ1-1

CDR3 protein: CASSLGSRVTYEQYF
CDR3 DNA: TGTGCCAGCAGCTTAGGCTCCAGGGTAACCTACGAGCAGTACTTC
clone size: .
D gene: .
V gene: TRBV13
CDR3 length: 15
J gene: TRBJ2-7

CDR3 protein: CASAGGGTEAFF
CDR3 DNA: TGTGCCAGTGCAGGGGGAGGCACTGAAGCTTTCTTT
clone size: .
D gene: TRBD1
V gene: TRBV19
CDR3 length: 12
J gene: TRBJ1-1

CDR3 protein: CASSQVDTGTGELFF
CDR3 DNA: TGTGCCAGCAGCCAAGTGGACACAGGCACCGGGGAGCTGTTTTTT
clone size: .
D gene: .
V gene: TRBV14
CDR3 length: 15
J gene: TRBJ2-2

CDR3 protein: CASSHEDLPSDEQYF
CDR3 DNA: TGCGCCAGCAGCCATGAGGACCTGCCCTCGGACGAGCAGTACTTC
clone size: .
D gene: .
V gene: TRBV4-1
CDR3 length: 15
J gene: TRBJ2-7

CDR3 protein: CASSWMGGVETQYF
CDR3 DNA: TGTGCCAGCAGTTGGATGGGGGGGGTCGAGACCCAGTACTTC
clone size: .
D gene: TRBD2
V gene: TRBV27
CDR3 length: 14
J gene: TRBJ2-5

CDR3 protein: CASSIGLNYGYTF
CDR3 DNA: TGTGCCAGTAGTATAGGGTTGAACTATGGCTACACCTTC
clone size: .
D gene: .
V gene: TRBV19
CDR3 length: 13
J gene: TRBJ1-2

CDR3 protein: CASSQENRGLGSSYNEQFF
CDR3 DNA: TGCGCCAGCAGCCAAGAGAACAGGGGGCTTGGGAGCTCCTACAATGAGCAGTTCTTC
clone size: .
D gene: TRBD1
V gene: TRBV4-1
CDR3 length: 19
J gene: TRBJ2-1

CDR3 protein: CASSLGRGSEQFF
CDR3 DNA: TGCGCCAGCAGCTTGGGCAGGGGAAGCGAGCAGTTCTTC
clone size: .
D gene: .
V gene: TRBV5-1
CDR3 length: 13
J gene: TRBJ2-1

CDR3 protein: CASSDSFPSTNEKLFF
CDR3 DNA: TGTGCCAGCAGTGACAGTTTCCCCTCGACTAATGAAAAACTGTTTTTT
clone size: .
D gene: .
V gene: TRBV2
CDR3 length: 16
J gene: TRBJ1-4

CDR3 protein: CASSFAGGSGEQYF
CDR3 DNA: TGTGCCAGCAGCTTCGCAGGGGGGAGTGGCGAGCAGTACTTC
clone size: .
D gene: .
V gene: TRBV11-2
CDR3 length: 14
J gene: TRBJ2-7

CDR3 protein: CASSSRTGGNEQYF
CDR3 DNA: TGTGCCAGCAGTTCAAGGACAGGGGGCAACGAGCAGTACTTC
clone size: .
D gene: TRBD1
V gene: TRBV27
CDR3 length: 14
J gene: TRBJ2-7

CDR3 protein: CASSHTGGADTEAFF
CDR3 DNA: TGCGCCAGCAGCCACACGGGGGGCGCGGACACTGAAGCTTTCTTT
clone size: .
D gene: .
V gene: TRBV4-1
CDR3 length: 15
J gene: TRBJ1-1

CDR3 protein: CSVGLAENTGELFF
CDR3 DNA: TGCAGCGTTGGACTAGCGGAAAACACCGGGGAGCTGTTTTTT
clone size: .
D gene: TRBD2
V gene: TRBV29-1
CDR3 length: 14
J gene: TRBJ2-2

CDR3 protein: CASSEGAVAEAFF
CDR3 DNA: TGCGCCAGCAGTGAAGGGGCGGTGGCTGAAGCTTTCTTT
clone size: .
D gene: .
V gene: TRBV10-1
CDR3 length: 13
J gene: TRBJ1-1

CDR3 protein: CATSTSRGQETQYF
CDR3 DNA: TGTGCCACCAGCACCTCTCGGGGCCAAGAGACCCAGTACTTC
clone size: .
D gene: .
V gene: TRBV15
CDR3 length: 14
J gene: TRBJ2-5

CDR3 protein: CASRVSGSTDTQYF
CDR3 DNA: TGTGCCAGCAGAGTTAGCGGGTCCACAGATACGCAGTATTTT
clone size: .
D gene: TRBD2
V gene: TRBV5-4
CDR3 length: 14
J gene: TRBJ2-3

CDR3 protein: CARLTGGFPNEQFF
CDR3 DNA: TGTGCCAGGCTAACAGGGGGCTTCCCCAATGAGCAGTTCTTC
clone size: .
D gene: TRBD1
V gene: TRBV2
CDR3 length: 14
J gene: TRBJ2-1

CDR3 protein: CASSLGWGSTDTQYF
CDR3 DNA: TGTGCCAGCAGCTTAGGCTGGGGGAGCACAGATACGCAGTATTTT
clone size: few
D gene: .
V gene: TRBV7-3
CDR3 length: 15
J gene: TRBJ2-3

CDR3 protein: CASSLQGGDTQYF
CDR3 DNA: TGCGCCAGCAGCCTTCAAGGCGGAGATACGCAGTATTTT
clone size: .
D gene: .
V gene: TRBV4-1
CDR3 length: 13
J gene: TRBJ2-3

CDR3 protein: CASYYGSMNTEAFF
CDR3 DNA: TGTGCCAGCTACTATGGCTCCATGAACACTGAAGCTTTCTTT
clone size: .
D gene: .
V gene: TRBV5-6
CDR3 length: 14
J gene: TRBJ1-1

CDR3 protein: CASSSNLLGETQYF
CDR3 DNA: TGTGCCAGCAGCTCCAATTTGCTTGGGGAGACCCAGTACTTC
clone size: .
D gene: .
V gene: TRBV13
CDR3 length: 14
J gene: TRBJ2-5

CDR3 protein: CARPGLAGGVDTQYF
CDR3 DNA: TGTGCCAGACCGGGACTAGCGGGGGGGGTAGATACGCAGTATTTT
clone size: .
D gene: TRBD2
V gene: TRBV6-5
CDR3 length: 15
J gene: TRBJ2-3

CDR3 protein: CASSLVGGNQPQHF
CDR3 DNA: TGTGCCAGCAGTTTAGTTGGAGGGAATCAGCCCCAGCATTTT
clone size: .
D gene: .
V gene: TRBV27
CDR3 length: 14
J gene: TRBJ1-5

CDR3 protein: CASSKPGIYTEAFF
CDR3 DNA: TGTGCCAGTAGTAAACCAGGGATATACACTGAAGCTTTCTTT
clone size: .
D gene: .
V gene: TRBV19
CDR3 length: 14
J gene: TRBJ1-1

CDR3 protein: CASSLGYGLYTDTQYF
CDR3 DNA: TGTGCCAGCAGCTTAGGTTACGGCCTTTACACAGATACGCAGTATTTT
clone size: .
D gene: .
V gene: TRBV11-2
CDR3 length: 16
J gene: TRBJ2-3

CDR3 protein: CASSLGGTNEQYF
CDR3 DNA: TGTGCCAGCAGCCTCGGGGGGACTAATGAGCAGTACTTC
clone size: .
D gene: TRBD2
V gene: TRBV6-5
CDR3 length: 13
J gene: TRBJ2-7

CDR3 protein: CASSIGQGGWETQYF
CDR3 DNA: TGTGCCAGCAGCATCGGACAGGGCGGGTGGGAGACCCAGTACTTC
clone size: .
D gene: TRBD1
V gene: TRBV11-2
CDR3 length: 15
J gene: TRBJ2-5

CDR3 protein: CASSFMAGSYEQYF
CDR3 DNA: TGTGCCAGCAGCTTCATGGCGGGATCCTACGAGCAGTACTTC
clone size: once
D gene: .
V gene: TRBV11-2
CDR3 length: 14
J gene: TRBJ2-7

CDR3 protein: CASSEGQGSAQPQHF
CDR3 DNA: TGTGCCAGCAGCGAGGGACAGGGGTCGGCTCAGCCCCAGCATTTT
clone size: .
D gene: TRBD1
V gene: TRBV5-4
CDR3 length: 15
J gene: TRBJ1-5